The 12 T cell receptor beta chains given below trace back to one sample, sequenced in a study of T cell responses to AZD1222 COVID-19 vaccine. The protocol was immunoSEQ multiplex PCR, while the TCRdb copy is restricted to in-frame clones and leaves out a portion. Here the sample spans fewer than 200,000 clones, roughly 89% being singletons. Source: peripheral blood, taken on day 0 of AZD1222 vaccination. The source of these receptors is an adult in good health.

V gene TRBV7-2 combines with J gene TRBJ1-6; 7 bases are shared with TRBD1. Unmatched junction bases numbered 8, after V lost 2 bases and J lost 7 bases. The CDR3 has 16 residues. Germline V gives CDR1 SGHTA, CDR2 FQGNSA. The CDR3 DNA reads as TGTGCCAGCAGCTTACAAGGGGGCGGATTGAATTCACCCCTCCACTTT. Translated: CASSLQGGGLNSPLHF.

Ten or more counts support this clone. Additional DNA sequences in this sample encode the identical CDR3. The CDR3 DNA reads as TGCGCCAGCAGCCAAGTTTTCGACAGGGACGATTCACCCCTCCACTTT. It is translated as CASSQVFDRDDSPLHF. The chain links TRBV4-1 to TRBJ1-6; 7 nucleotides agree with TRBD1. This CDR3 is 16 amino acids long. Germline values: CDR1 MGHRA, CDR2 YSYEKL. The trim removed 1 base at V and 8 bases at J, leaving 8 bases unmatched.

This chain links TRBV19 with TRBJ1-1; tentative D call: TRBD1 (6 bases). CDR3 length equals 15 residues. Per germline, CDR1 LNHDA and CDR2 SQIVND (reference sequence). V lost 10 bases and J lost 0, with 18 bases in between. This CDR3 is CATHHFRGLNTEAFF. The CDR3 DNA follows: TGTGCCACCCACCATTTCCGGGGGCTGAACACTGAAGCTTTCTTT. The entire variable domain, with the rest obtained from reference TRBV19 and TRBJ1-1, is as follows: DGGITQSPKYLFRKEGQNVTLSCEQNLNHDAMYWYRQDPGQGLRLIYYSQIVNDFQKGDIAEGYSVSREKKESFPLTVTSAQKNPTAFYLCATHHFRGLNTEAFFGQGTRLTVV.

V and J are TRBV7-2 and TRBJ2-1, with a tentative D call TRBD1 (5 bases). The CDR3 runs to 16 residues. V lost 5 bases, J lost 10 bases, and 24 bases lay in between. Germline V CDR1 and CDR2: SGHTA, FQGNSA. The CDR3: CASSGPSGNLISEQFF. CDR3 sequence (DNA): TGTGCCAGCAGCGGGCCTTCAGGGAATTTAATTAGCGAGCAGTTCTTC.

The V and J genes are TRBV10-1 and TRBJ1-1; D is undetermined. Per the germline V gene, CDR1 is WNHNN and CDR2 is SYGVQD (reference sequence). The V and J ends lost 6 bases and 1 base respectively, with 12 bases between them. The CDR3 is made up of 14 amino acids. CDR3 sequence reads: CASRPGIGNTEAFF. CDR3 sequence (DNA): TGCGCCAGCAGACCCGGAATAGGGAACACTGAAGCTTTCTTT.

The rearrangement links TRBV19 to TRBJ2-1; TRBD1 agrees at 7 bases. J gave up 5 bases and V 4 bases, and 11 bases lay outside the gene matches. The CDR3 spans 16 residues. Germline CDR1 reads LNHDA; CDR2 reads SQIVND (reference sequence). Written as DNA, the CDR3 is TGTGCCAGTAGTACTATCCCGGGACAGAGACACAATGAGCAGTTCTTC. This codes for CASSTIPGQRHNEQFF. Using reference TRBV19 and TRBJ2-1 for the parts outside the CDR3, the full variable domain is DGGITQSPKYLFRKEGQNVTLSCEQNLNHDAMYWYRQDPGQGLRLIYYSQIVNDFQKGDIAEGYSVSREKKESFPLTVTSAQKNPTAFYLCASSTIPGQRHNEQFFGPGTRLTVL.

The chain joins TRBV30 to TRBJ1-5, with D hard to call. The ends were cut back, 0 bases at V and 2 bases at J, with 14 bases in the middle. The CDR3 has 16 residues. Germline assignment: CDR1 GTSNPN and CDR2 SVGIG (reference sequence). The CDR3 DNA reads TGTGCCTGGAGTGTTGGGTGGACGAGGGGCAATCAGCCCCAGCATTTT. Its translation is CAWSVGWTRGNQPQHF.

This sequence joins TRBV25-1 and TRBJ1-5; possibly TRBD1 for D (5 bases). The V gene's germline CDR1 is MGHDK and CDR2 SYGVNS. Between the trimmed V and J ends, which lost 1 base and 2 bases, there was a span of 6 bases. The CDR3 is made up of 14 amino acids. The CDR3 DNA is TGTGCCAGCAGTGAATGGGGGGGCAATCAGCCCCAGCATTTT. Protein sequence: CASSEWGGNQPQHF.

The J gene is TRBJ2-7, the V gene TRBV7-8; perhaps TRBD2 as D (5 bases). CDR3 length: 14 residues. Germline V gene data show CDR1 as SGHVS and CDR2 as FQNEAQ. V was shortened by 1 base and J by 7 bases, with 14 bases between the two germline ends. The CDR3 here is CASSLDEGGWEQYV. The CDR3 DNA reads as TGTGCCAGCAGCTTAGATGAGGGCGGCTGGGAGCAGTACGTC.

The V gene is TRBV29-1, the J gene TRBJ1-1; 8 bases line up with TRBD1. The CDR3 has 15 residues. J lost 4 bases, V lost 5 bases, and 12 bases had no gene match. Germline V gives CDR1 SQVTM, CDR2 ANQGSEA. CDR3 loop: CSVKISGGWSTEAFF. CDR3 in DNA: TGCAGCGTTAAGATTTCAGGGGGCTGGAGCACTGAAGCTTTCTTT.

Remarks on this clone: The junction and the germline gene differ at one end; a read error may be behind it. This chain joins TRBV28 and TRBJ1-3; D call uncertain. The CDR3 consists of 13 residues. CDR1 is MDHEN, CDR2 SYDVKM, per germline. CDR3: CAIQLYSGNTMYF. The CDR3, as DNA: TGTGCCATCCAACTATACTCTGGAAACACCATGTATTTT.

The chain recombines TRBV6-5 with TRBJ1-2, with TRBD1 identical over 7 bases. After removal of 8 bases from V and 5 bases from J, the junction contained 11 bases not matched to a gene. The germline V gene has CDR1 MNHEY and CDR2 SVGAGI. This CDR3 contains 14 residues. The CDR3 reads CASGQALGGYGYTF. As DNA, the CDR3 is TGTGCCAGCGGACAGGCCTTAGGTGGTTATGGCTACACCTTC.